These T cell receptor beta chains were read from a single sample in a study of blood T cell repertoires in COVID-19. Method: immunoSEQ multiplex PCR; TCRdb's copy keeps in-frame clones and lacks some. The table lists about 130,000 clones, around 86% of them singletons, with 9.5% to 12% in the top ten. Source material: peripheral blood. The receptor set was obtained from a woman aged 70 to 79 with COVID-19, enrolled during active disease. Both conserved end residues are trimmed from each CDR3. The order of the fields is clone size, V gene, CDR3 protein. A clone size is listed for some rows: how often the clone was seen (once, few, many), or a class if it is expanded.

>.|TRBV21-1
ASSIRTGDYEQY
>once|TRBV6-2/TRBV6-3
ASSYEVPNTEAF
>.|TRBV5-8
ASSLVPGQGQETQY
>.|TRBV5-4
ASSPRDGSSYEQY
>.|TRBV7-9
ASSIEAGQGKEKLF
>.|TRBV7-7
ASSPYRNTEAF
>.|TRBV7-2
ASSLVLPRGDEQF
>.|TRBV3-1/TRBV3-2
ASSQGQGAAEAF
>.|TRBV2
ASSSSTGQPQH
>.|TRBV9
ASKAASSSTDTQY
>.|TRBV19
ASQRDRVHGYT